Below, one TCR beta chain is given with its context. Its matching antigen is unknown. The entry originates in a study of cytomegalovirus exposure and HLA in healthy donors. Across the whole study: The 120 validation repertoires and the 650 to 850 first-cohort repertoires shared a platform, a later analysis reported.

Study-level results: It was reported that the classifier diagnosed cytomegalovirus status with high specificity and sensitivity in both the original and validation cohorts. According to the study, roughly 160 TCR beta chains were cytomegalovirus-associated.

Here immunoSEQ multiplex PCR was the method, and the copy in TCRdb shows in-frame clones only, minus some. The sample has about 130,000 clones; nearly 90% are singletons. Germline CDR1 and CDR2: MDHEN and SYDVKM. V was trimmed by 6 bases and J by 1 base, leaving 31 bases between them. This CDR3 contains 22 residues. The clonotype originates from a woman between 18 and 30 years old in good health and CMV-seronegative. The source material was PBMCs. This rearrangement joins TRBV28 to TRBJ1-6; D possibly corresponds to TRBD1 (6 bases). CDR3: CASRLDSLPVGQRRSYNSPLHF. The CDR3 nucleotides read TGTGCCAGCAGACTGGACAGCCTACCTGTAGGCCAGAGAAGGTCCTATAATTCACCCCTCCACTTT.